The 3 T cell receptor beta chains listed next were all sequenced from one sample in a study of identical twins. TCRdb reprocessed the 5' RACE reads with MiXCR, giving one entry per CDR3 protein. The sample shows over 250,000 distinct CDR3 sequences, roughly 9.7% of them seen only once. The sample also formed part of further work on yellow fever vaccine responses in identical twins.

The sequenced sample was CD8+ T cells sorted from blood. These receptors were obtained from a woman in her late teens or twenties in good health.

The rearrangement uses TRBV5-1 and TRBJ2-5; 10 nucleotides agree with TRBD2. Trimming cost V 7 bases and J 1 base; bases outside gene matches: 10. Germline V gives CDR1 SGHRS, CDR2 YFSETQ. This CDR3 is built from 16 residues. The CDR3 sequence: CASEGGSGGLQETQYF. CDR3 nucleotides: TGCGCCAGCGAAGGTGGTAGCGGGGGGCTCCAAGAGACCCAGTACTTC. Using reference TRBV5-1 and TRBJ2-5 for the parts outside the CDR3, the full variable domain is KAGVTQTPRYLIKTRGQQVTLSCSPISGHRSVSWYQQTPGQGLQFLFEYFSETQRNKGNFPGRFSGRQFSNSRSEMNVSTLELGDSALYLCASEGGSGGLQETQYFGPGTRLLVL.

The CDR3 here is CASSLSRGLSYNEQFF. CDR3 bases: TGTGCCAGCAGCCTGAGTCGGGGACTATCCTACAATGAGCAGTTCTTC. This sequence joins TRBV11-2 and TRBJ2-1, with TRBD2 matching over 7 bases. The CDR3 runs to 16 residues. Germline trimming cut 5 bases from V and 1 base from J; bases unmatched to any gene: 8. Germline CDR1 SGHAT, CDR2 FQNNGV.

This clonotype has a count of ten or more. V is TRBV4-2 and J is TRBJ2-6; D gene uncertain. Germline CDR1 LGHNA, CDR2 YNFKEQ. V was shortened by 0 bases and J by 0 bases, with 9 bases between the two germline ends. The CDR3 runs 17 residues. CDR3 sequence (DNA): TGTGCCAGCAGCCAAGATTTCAGTTTCTCTGGGGCCAACGTCCTGACTTTC. Translated, it gives CASSQDFSFSGANVLTF.